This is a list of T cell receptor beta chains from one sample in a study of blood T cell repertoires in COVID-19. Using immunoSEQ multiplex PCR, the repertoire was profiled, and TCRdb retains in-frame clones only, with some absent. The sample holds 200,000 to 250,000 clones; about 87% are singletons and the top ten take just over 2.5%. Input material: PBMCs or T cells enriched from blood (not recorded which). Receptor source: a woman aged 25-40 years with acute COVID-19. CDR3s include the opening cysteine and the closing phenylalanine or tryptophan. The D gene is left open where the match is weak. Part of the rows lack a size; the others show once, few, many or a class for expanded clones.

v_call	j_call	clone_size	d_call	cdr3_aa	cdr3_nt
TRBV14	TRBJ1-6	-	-	CASSLRGVGYNSPLHF	TGTGCCAGCAGCCTCAGGGGTGTTGGCTATAATTCACCCCTCCACTTT
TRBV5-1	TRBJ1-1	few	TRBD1	CASRISTGSGGTEAFF	TGCGCCAGCAGAATCTCCACAGGTTCAGGGGGCACTGAAGCTTTCTTT
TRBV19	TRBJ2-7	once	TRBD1	CASSIDRTGSEEQYF	TGTGCCAGTAGTATCGACAGGACAGGGTCCGAGGAGCAGTACTTC
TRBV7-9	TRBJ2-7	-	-	CASSLGSSGAFDEQYF	TGTGCCAGCAGCTTAGGATCGTCAGGGGCATTCGACGAGCAGTACTTC
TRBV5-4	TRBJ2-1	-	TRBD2	CAVDSGDYNEQFF	TGTGCCGTTGATAGCGGGGACTACAATGAGCAGTTCTTC
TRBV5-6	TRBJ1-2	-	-	CASSLIRTALNYGYTF	TGTGCCAGCAGCCTGATTCGGACTGCTCTTAACTATGGCTACACCTTC
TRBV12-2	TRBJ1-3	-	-	CASLRDSGSGNTIYF	TGTGCAAGTCTGAGGGACAGCGGCTCTGGAAACACCATATATTTT
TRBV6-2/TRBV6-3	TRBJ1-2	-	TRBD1	CASSYGGVPGQSNYGYTF	TGTGCCAGCAGTTACGGTGGTGTCCCGGGACAGAGTAACTATGGCTACACCTTC
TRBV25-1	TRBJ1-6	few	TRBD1	CASSEYWWTGDHSPLHF	TGTGCCAGCAGTGAATATTGGTGGACAGGGGACCATTCACCCCTCCACTTT
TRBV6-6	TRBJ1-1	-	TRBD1	CASKQGSGTEAFF	TGTGCCAGTAAACAGGGGAGTGGCACTGAAGCTTTCTTT
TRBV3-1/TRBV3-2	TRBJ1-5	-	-	CASSSGGLQGRPQPQHF	TGTGCCAGCAGCAGTGGAGGTTTACAGGGACGTCCTCAGCCCCAGCATTTT
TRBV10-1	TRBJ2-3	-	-	CASSVEFDRTTDTQYF	TGCGCCAGCAGTGTGGAATTCGACAGGACGACAGATACGCAGTATTTT
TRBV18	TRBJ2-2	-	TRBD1	CASSRDSGTGELFF	TGTGCCAGCTCACGGGACAGTGGGACCGGGGAGCTGTTTTTT
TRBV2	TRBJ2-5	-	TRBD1	CASSGRDRGYQETQYF	TGTGCCAGCAGTGGCCGGGACAGGGGTTACCAAGAGACCCAGTACTTC
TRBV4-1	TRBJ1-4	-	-	CASSQVPFGLKEKLFF	TGCGCCAGCAGCCAAGTCCCATTTGGGCTTAAGGAAAAACTGTTTTTT
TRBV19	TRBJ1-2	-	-	CASSIGRDVYGYTF	TGTGCCAGTAGTATCGGCAGGGATGTTTATGGCTACACCTTC
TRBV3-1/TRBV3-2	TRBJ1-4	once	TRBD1	CASSQVTSPGQENEKLFF	TGTGCCAGCAGCCAAGTGACCTCCCCTGGACAGGAAAATGAAAAACTGTTTTTT
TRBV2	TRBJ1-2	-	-	CASSQTGFSNYGYTF	TGTGCCAGCAGTCAAACAGGGTTTTCTAACTATGGCTACACCTTC
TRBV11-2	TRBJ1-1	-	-	CASRANAGTEAFF	TGTGCCAGTCGGGCCAACGCGGGCACTGAAGCTTTCTTT
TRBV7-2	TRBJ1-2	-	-	CASSPAGVGNYGYTF	TGTGCCAGCAGCCCAGCGGGGGTCGGGAACTATGGCTACACCTTC
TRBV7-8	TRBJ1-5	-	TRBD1	CASSLLPGTGFLEPQHF	TGTGCCAGCAGCCTACTCCCCGGGACAGGGTTTCTCGAGCCCCAGCATTTT
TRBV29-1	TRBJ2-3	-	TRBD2	CSVLLQAGGGADTQYF	TGCAGCGTTCTACTCCAGGCGGGCGGGGGGGCAGATACGCAGTATTTT
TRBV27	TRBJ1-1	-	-	CASYSLKQSYTNTEAFF	TGTGCCAGCTACTCCCTAAAACAGTCCTACACGAACACTGAAGCTTTCTTT
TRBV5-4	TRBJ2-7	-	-	CASSLGGEQYF	TGTGCCAGCAGCTTAGGGGGCGAGCAGTACTTC
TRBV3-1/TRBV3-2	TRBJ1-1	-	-	CASSQETGHHTEAFF	TGTGCCAGCAGCCAAGAAACGGGACACCACACTGAAGCTTTCTTT
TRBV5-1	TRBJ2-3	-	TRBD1	CASSLGQASTDTQYF	TGCGCCAGCAGCTTAGGACAGGCTAGCACAGATACGCAGTATTTT
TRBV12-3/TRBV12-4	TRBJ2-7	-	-	CASRSTGAGEQYF	TGTGCCAGCAGATCCACAGGGGCGGGAGAGCAGTACTTC
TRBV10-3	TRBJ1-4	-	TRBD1	CATSQGANEKLFF	TGTGCCACCTCGCAGGGGGCGAATGAAAAACTGTTTTTT
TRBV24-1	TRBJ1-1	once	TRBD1	CATRQGRLDNTEAFF	TGTGCCACCAGACAGGGGCGTTTAGATAACACTGAAGCTTTCTTT
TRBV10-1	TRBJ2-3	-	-	CASSESRGNTQYF	TGCGCCAGCAGTGAGTCGCGGGGAAATACGCAGTATTTT
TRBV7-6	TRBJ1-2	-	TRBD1	CASSSYRGQRGYTF	TGTGCCAGCAGCTCCTACAGGGGGCAGCGTGGCTACACCTTC
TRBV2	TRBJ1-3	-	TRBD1	CASSKGQDTGNTIYF	TGTGCCAGCAGCAAGGGACAGGACACTGGAAACACCATATATTTT
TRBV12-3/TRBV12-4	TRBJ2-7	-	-	CASSFGTAYEQYF	TGTGCCAGCAGTTTCGGTACGGCCTACGAGCAGTACTTC
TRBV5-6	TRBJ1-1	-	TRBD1	CASSPQGAEAFF	TGTGCCAGCAGCCCACAGGGGGCTGAAGCTTTCTTT
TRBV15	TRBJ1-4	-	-	CATSRDGRTNEKLFF	TGTGCCACCAGCAGAGACGGGAGAACTAATGAAAAACTGTTTTTT
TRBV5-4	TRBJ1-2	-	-	CASSWGGQKSYGYTF	TGTGCCAGCAGCTGGGGGGGGCAGAAGAGCTATGGCTACACCTTC
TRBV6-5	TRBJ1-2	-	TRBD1	CASRGQGALLYGYTF	TGTGCCAGCAGGGGACAGGGGGCTCTTCTCTATGGCTACACCTTC
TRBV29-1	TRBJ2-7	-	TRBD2	CSVLPGSKRGASYEQYF	TGCAGCGTTTTACCGGGCTCAAAGCGGGGGGCCTCCTACGAGCAGTACTTC
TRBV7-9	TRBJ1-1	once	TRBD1	CASSQQGAATEAFF	TGTGCCAGCAGCCAACAGGGGGCGGCCACTGAAGCTTTCTTT
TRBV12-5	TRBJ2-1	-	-	CASGLWRNYNEQFF	TGTGCTAGTGGTTTGTGGCGGAACTACAATGAGCAGTTCTTC
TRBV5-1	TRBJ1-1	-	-	CASSLGHRAFF	TGCGCCAGCAGCTTGGGACACAGAGCTTTCTTT